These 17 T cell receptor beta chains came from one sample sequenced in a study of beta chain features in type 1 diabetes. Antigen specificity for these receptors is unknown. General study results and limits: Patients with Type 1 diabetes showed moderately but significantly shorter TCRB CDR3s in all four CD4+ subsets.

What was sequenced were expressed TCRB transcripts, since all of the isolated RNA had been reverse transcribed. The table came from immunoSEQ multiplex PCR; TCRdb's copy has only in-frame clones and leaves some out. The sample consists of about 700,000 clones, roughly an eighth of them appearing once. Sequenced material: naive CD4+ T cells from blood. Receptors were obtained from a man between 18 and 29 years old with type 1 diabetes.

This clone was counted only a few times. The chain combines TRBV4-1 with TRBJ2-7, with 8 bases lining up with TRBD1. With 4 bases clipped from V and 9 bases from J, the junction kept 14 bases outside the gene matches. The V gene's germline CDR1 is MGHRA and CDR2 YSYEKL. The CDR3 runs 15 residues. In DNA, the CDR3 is TGCGCCAGCAGCCGCAAACAGGGGGAAAATCCACCGCAGTACTTC. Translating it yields CASSRKQGENPPQYF.

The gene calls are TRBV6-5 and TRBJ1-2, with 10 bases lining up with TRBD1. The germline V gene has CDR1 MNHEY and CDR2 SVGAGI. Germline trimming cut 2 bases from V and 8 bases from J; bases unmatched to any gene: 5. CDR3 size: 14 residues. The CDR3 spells CASSYGTGAQGYTF. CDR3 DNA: TGTGCCAGCAGTTACGGGACAGGGGCCCAAGGCTACACCTTC.

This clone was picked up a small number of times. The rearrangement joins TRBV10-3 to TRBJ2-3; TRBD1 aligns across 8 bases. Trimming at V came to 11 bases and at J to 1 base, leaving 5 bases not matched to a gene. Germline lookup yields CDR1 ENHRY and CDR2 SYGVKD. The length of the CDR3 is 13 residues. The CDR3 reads CALLGQGTDTQYF. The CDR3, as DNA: TGTGCCCTTTTGGGACAGGGCACAGATACGCAGTATTTT.

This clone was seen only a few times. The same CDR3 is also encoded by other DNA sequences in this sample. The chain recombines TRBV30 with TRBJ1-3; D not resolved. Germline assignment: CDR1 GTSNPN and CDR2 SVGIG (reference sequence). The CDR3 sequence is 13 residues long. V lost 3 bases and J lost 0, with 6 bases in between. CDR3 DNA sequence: TGTGCCTGGAGAGTAGCCTCTGGAAACACCATATATTTT. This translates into CAWRVASGNTIYF.

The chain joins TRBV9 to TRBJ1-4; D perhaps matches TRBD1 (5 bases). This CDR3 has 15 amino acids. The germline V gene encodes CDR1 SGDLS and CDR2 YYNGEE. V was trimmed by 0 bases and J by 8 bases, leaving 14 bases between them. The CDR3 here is CASSVGGSFGEKLFF. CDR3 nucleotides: TGTGCCAGCAGCGTAGGGGGGAGCTTTGGCGAAAAACTGTTTTTT.

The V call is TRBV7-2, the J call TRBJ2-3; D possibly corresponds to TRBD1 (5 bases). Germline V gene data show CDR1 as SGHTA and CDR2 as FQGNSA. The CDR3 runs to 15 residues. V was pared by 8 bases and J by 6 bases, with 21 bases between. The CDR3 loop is CASPGSREWLDTQYF. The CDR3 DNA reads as TGTGCCAGCCCTGGATCCAGGGAATGGTTGGATACGCAGTATTTT. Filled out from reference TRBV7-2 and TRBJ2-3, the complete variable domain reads GAGVSQSPSNKVTEKGKDVELRCDPISGHTALYWYRQSLGQGLEFLIYFQGNSAPDKSGLPSDRFSAERTGGSVSTLTIQRTQQEDSAVYLCASPGSREWLDTQYFGPGTRLTVL.

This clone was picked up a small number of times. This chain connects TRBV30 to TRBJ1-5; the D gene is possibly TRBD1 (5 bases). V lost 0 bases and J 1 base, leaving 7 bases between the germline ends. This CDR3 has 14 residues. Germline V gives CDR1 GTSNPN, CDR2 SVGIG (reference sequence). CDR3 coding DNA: TGTGCCTGGAGTGTAGGGGCGAGCAATCAGCCCCAGCATTTT. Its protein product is CAWSVGASNQPQHF. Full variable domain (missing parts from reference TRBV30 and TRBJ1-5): SQTIHQWPATLVQPVGSPLSLECTVEGTSNPNLYWYRQAAGRGLQLLFYSVGIGQISSEVPQNLSASRPQDRQFILSSKKLLLSDSGFYLCAWSVGASNQPQHFGDGTRLSIL.

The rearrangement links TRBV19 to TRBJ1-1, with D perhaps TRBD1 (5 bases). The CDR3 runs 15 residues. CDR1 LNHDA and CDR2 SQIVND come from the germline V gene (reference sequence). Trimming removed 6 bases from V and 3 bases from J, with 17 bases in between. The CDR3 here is CASSPPWGGDTEAFF. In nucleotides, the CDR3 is TGTGCCAGTAGCCCCCCGTGGGGCGGGGACACTGAAGCTTTCTTT.

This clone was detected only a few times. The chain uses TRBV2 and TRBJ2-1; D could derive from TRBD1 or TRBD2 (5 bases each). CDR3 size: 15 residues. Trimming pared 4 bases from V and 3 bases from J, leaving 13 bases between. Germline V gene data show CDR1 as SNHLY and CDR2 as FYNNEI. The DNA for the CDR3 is TGTGCCAGCAGTGGAGAGAGGGGCGACTACAATGAGCAGTTCTTC. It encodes CASSGERGDYNEQFF. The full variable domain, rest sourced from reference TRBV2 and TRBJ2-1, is EPEVTQTPSHQVTQMGQEVILRCVPISNHLYFYWYRQILGQKVEFLVSFYNNEISEKSEIFDDQFSVERPDGSNFTLKIRSTKLEDSAMYFCASSGERGDYNEQFFGPGTRLTVL.

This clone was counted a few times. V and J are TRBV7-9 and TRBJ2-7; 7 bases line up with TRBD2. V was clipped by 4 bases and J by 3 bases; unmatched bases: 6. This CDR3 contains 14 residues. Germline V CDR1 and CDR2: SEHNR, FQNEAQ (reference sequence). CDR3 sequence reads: CASSSSGVVYEQYF. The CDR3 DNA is TGTGCCAGCAGCTCCAGCGGGGTAGTCTACGAGCAGTACTTC.

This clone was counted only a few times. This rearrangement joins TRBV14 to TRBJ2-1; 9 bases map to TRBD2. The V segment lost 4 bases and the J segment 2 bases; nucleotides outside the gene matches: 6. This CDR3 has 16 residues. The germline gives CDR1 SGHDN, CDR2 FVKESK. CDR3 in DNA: TGTGCCAGCAGCCTTTTAGCGGGGGCCACCTACAATGAGCAGTTCTTC. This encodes CASSLLAGATYNEQFF.

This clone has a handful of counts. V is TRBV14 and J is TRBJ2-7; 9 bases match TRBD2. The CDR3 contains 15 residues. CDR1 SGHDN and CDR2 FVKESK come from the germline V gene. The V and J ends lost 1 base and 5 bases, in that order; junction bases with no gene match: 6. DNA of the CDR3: TGTGCCAGCAGCCAAGTAGCTAGCGGGGTGCACGAGCAGTACTTC. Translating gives CASSQVASGVHEQYF.

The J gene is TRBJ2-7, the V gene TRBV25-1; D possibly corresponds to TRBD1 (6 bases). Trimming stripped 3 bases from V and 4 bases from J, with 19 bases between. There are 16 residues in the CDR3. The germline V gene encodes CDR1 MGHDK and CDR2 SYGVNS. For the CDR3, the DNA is TGTGCCAGCAGTGACCCCTTAGGACAGTTTCATTACGAGCAGTACTTC. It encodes CASSDPLGQFHYEQYF.

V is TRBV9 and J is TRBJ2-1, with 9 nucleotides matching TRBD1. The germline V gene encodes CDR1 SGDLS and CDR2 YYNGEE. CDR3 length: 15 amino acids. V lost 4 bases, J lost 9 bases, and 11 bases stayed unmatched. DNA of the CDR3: TGTGCCAGCAGCTTATCCGGGACAGGGACGGTTGAGCAGTTCTTC. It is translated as CASSLSGTGTVEQFF.

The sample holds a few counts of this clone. The CDR3 DNA reads as TGTGCCAGCAGCCGGGACAGCGCCTGGGTTGGCTACACCTTC. Translation gives CASSRDSAWVGYTF. This chain joins TRBV2 and TRBJ1-2, with 7 nucleotides matching TRBD1. The germline V gene has CDR1 SNHLY and CDR2 FYNNEI. The CDR3 is 14 residues long. Trimming at V came to 6 bases and at J to 7 bases, leaving 11 bases not matched to a gene.

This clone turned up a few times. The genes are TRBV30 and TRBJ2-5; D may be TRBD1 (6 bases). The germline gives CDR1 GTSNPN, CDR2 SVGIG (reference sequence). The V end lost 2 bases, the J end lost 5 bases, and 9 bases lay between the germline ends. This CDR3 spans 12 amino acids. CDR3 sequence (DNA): TGTGCCTGGAGTTCAGGGGTGGAGACCCAGTACTTC. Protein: CAWSSGVETQYF. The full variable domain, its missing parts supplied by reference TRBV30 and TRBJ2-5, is SQTIHQWPATLVQPVGSPLSLECTVEGTSNPNLYWYRQAAGRGLQLLFYSVGIGQISSEVPQNLSASRPQDRQFILSSKKLLLSDSGFYLCAWSSGVETQYFGPGTRLLVL.

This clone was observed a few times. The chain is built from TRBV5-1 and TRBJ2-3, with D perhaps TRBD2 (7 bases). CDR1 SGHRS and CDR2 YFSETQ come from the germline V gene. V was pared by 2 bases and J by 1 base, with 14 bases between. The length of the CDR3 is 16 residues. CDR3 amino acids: CASSLLQGGGTDTQYF. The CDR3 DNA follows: TGCGCCAGCAGCTTACTACAGGGAGGGGGCACAGATACGCAGTATTTT.